These T cell receptor beta chains were read from a single sample in a study of glioma-infiltrating T cells after dendritic cell vaccination. The repertoire was sequenced with immunoSEQ multiplex PCR; TCRdb's copy has only in-frame clones and lacks some. The sample carries 100,000 or so clones, around 80% recorded once. The sequenced sample was blood, obtained after dendritic cell vaccination. All receptors come from a human donor with glioblastoma. CDR3s include the opening cysteine and the closing phenylalanine or tryptophan. The order of the fields is clone size, CDR3 length, V gene, D gene, J gene, CDR3 DNA, CDR3 protein. D genes are given only for firm matches. Size is stated for part of the rows, as once, few or many counts, or as a class when the clone is expanded.

-	13	TRBV28	-	TRBJ1-2	TGTGCCAGCGGCCAGGGTTTAGGGTATGGCTACACCTTC	CASGQGLGYGYTF
-	16	TRBV5-1	TRBD2	TRBJ2-7	TGCGCCAGCAGCCGGAGCGGGACTAGCGGATACTACGAGCAGTACTTC	CASSRSGTSGYYEQYF
few	17	TRBV5-1	TRBD2	TRBJ2-2	TGCGCCAGCAGCTTGCAGACTAGCCCCATGAACACCGGGGAGCTGTTTTTT	CASSLQTSPMNTGELFF
-	13	TRBV19	TRBD1	TRBJ1-2	TGTGCCAGTAGGGACAGGGGAGACTATGGCTACACCTTC	CASRDRGDYGYTF
-	15	TRBV19	-	TRBJ1-5	TGTGCCAGTAGTATAGGGGGGGCGGGAGAGCAGCCCCAGCATTTT	CASSIGGAGEQPQHF
-	16	TRBV5-1	TRBD2	TRBJ2-1	TGCGCCAGCAGTTCGATAGCGGGGGGGCCGAGGAATGAGCAGTTCTTC	CASSSIAGGPRNEQFF
-	11	TRBV30	-	TRBJ2-7	TGTGCCTGGGCACATCTCTACGAGCAGTACTTC	CAWAHLYEQYF
few	13	TRBV6-6	-	TRBJ1-2	TGTGCCAGCAGCCCGGGGGTTAACTATGGCTACACCTTC	CASSPGVNYGYTF
-	17	TRBV28	TRBD1	TRBJ2-7	TGTGCCAGCAGTCCTCCGAATACGGGACAGGCGCCCTACGAGCAGTACTTC	CASSPPNTGQAPYEQYF
-	13	TRBV5-1	-	TRBJ1-6	TGCGCCAGCAGCTTACAGAGTGATTCACCCCTCCACTTT	CASSLQSDSPLHF
-	13	TRBV5-4	-	TRBJ2-7	TGTGCCAGCAGCTTGGACTCAATCTACGAGCAGTACTTC	CASSLDSIYEQYF
-	16	TRBV5-1	TRBD2	TRBJ2-1	TGCGCCAGCAGCATATTAGCGGGGGGGCTTGGAGGGGAGCAGTTCTTC	CASSILAGGLGGEQFF
-	14	TRBV11-2	TRBD1	TRBJ1-2	TGTGCCAGCAGCTACAGGGGGCTCGGCTATGGCTACACCTTC	CASSYRGLGYGYTF
-	15	TRBV27	-	TRBJ1-4	TGTGCCAGCAGTAATTGGGGGGGCAAAGATGAAAAACTGTTTTTT	CASSNWGGKDEKLFF
-	13	TRBV5-6	-	TRBJ2-3	TGTGCCAGCAGCTTGGTAAACACAGATACGCAGTATTTT	CASSLVNTDTQYF
-	13	TRBV7-8	TRBD1	TRBJ1-1	TGTGCCAGCAGCTCTATTGACAGGGGCACAGCTTTCTTT	CASSSIDRGTAFF
-	16	TRBV14	-	TRBJ2-7	TGTGCCAGCAGCCAAGGAGTACCCCTCCCGATATACGAGCAGTACTTC	CASSQGVPLPIYEQYF
-	15	TRBV30	-	TRBJ2-7	TGTGCCTGGAGTGTACGACTAGGAGCCCGCTACGAGCAGTACTTC	CAWSVRLGARYEQYF
-	11	TRBV6-5	-	TRBJ1-2	TGTGCCACCCAGGGTGTCTATGGCTACACCTTC	CATQGVYGYTF
-	15	TRBV6-5	TRBD1	TRBJ1-5	TGTGCCAGCAAAGGGAGCCAAGGGGGCCGTCAGCCCCAGCATTTT	CASKGSQGGRQPQHF
few	17	TRBV5-4	TRBD2	TRBJ2-1	TGTGCCAGCAGCCGGACTAGCGGGAGTGTTTCCTACAATGAGCAGTTCTTC	CASSRTSGSVSYNEQFF
few	15	TRBV5-6	TRBD1	TRBJ1-6	TGTGCCAGCAGCTCCCTGGACAGGGATCATTCACCCCTCCACTTT	CASSSLDRDHSPLHF
-	16	TRBV6-5	-	TRBJ2-7	TGTGCCAGCAGTTACGATCAGGGCTCTCCTACCTACGAGCAGTACTTC	CASSYDQGSPTYEQYF
-	14	TRBV29-1	TRBD1	TRBJ2-3	TGCAGCGTTGGGGGACAGGGGACGTCAGATACGCAGTATTTT	CSVGGQGTSDTQYF
-	18	TRBV9	-	TRBJ2-6	TGTGCCAGCAGCCAAGAGGCAGGGTCGGTAACTGGGGCCAACGTCCTGACTTTC	CASSQEAGSVTGANVLTF
few	12	TRBV5-1	-	TRBJ1-2	TGCGCCAGCAGCTCAGGGGACTATGGCTACACCTTC	CASSSGDYGYTF